These 30 T cell receptor beta chains originate from one sample sequenced in a study of blood T cell repertoires in COVID-19. Profiled with immunoSEQ multiplex PCR; TCRdb holds only in-frame clones, not every one. The sample records 150,000 to 200,000 clones, 92% being singletons. Sequences were obtained from peripheral blood. The receptor set was obtained from a young man with COVID-19, enrolled during active disease.

The chain carries TRBV28 and TRBJ1-2; D is unclear. CDR1 and CDR2 (germline): MDHEN, SYDVKM. The V end was cut by 5 bases, the J end by 8 bases, with 12 bases between. The length of the CDR3 is 12 residues. CDR3 sequence: CASSLFSGGYTF. CDR3 DNA: TGTGCCAGCAGTCTTTTTTCTGGCGGCTACACCTTC.

The J gene is TRBJ2-1, the V gene TRBV5-8, with D perhaps matching TRBD1 (5 bases). CDR1 is SGHTS, CDR2 YDEGEE, per germline. Trimming took 2 bases from V and 0 from J, leaving 9 bases between them. The CDR3 covers 15 residues. The CDR3 DNA is TGTGCCAGCAGCTTCAAGGGGCACTCCTACAATGAGCAGTTCTTC. It encodes CASSFKGHSYNEQFF. Drawing the rest from reference TRBV5-8 and TRBJ2-1, the complete variable domain is EAGVTQSPTHLIKTRGQQATLRCSPISGHTSVYWYQQALGLGLQFLLWYDEGEERNRGNFPPRFSGRQFPNYSSELNVNALELEDSALYLCASSFKGHSYNEQFFGPGTRLTVL.

Concerning this clone: This clone may be a read error of a much larger clone one base away. The chain joins TRBV27 to TRBJ1-5; TRBD1 might be the D (5 bases). This CDR3 comprises 14 residues. Trimming shortened V by 5 bases and J by 1 base, and 9 bases separated the two germline ends. Germline CDR1 and CDR2: MNHEY and SMNVEV (reference sequence). CDR3 nucleotides: TGTGCCAGCAGTGAGGACATAAGCAATCAGCCCCAGCATTTT. Its protein product is CASSEDISNQPQHF.

V is TRBV7-8 and J is TRBJ2-1; 10 nucleotides match TRBD1. The V gene's germline CDR1 is SGHVS and CDR2 FQNEAQ. The CDR3 has 14 amino acids. V was clipped by 5 bases and J by 6 bases; unmatched bases: 4. The DNA of the CDR3 is TGTGCCAGCAGCCGACAGGGGGCGGGCAATGAGCAGTTCTTC. Protein: CASSRQGAGNEQFF.

CDR3 coding DNA: TGTGCCAGCAGTTACCTTAGCGGGAGCTCCTACGAGCAGTACTTC. It codes for CASSYLSGSSYEQYF. This chain joins TRBV6-5 and TRBJ2-7; 9 positions agree with TRBD2. The CDR3 extends over 15 amino acids. The junction had 2 bases not matched to a gene; V was cut back by 2 bases and J by 0 bases. The germline gives CDR1 MNHEY, CDR2 SVGAGI.

The chain joins TRBV27 to TRBJ2-1; D is unresolved. CDR1 is MNHEY, CDR2 SMNVEV, per germline (reference sequence). V lost 3 bases to trimming and J lost 2 bases, with 11 bases between them. The CDR3 has 15 residues. This CDR3 reads CASSLERAPYNEQFF. CDR3 in DNA: TGTGCCAGCAGTTTGGAGCGCGCCCCCTACAATGAGCAGTTCTTC.

This clone occurred a few times. The chain is built from TRBV9 and TRBJ2-1; TRBD2 aligns across 9 bases. V was pared by 4 bases and J by 0 bases, with 23 bases of the junction left unmatched. The germline V gene encodes CDR1 SGDLS and CDR2 YYNGEE. The CDR3 contains 22 residues. The CDR3 loop reads CASSTSEGVAGVPGYSYNEQFF. The CDR3 bases are TGTGCCAGCAGCACCTCGGAGGGGGTAGCGGGGGTCCCGGGATACTCCTACAATGAGCAGTTCTTC.

The chain combines TRBV7-2 with TRBJ2-1; 10 positions agree with TRBD2. The J segment lost 6 bases and the V segment lost 5 bases, leaving 7 bases of the junction unmatched. The CDR3 has 15 residues. CDR1 and CDR2 from the germline V gene are SGHTA and FQGNSA. The CDR3 bases are TGTGCCAGCAGCCCCAGGGCTAGCGGGAGCAATGAGCAGTTCTTC. This codes for CASSPRASGSNEQFF.

This clone occurred once. This rearrangement joins TRBV4-2 to TRBJ2-5, with D tentatively TRBD1 (5 bases). Germline V gene sequence: CDR1 LGHNA, CDR2 YNFKEQ. There are 15 residues in the CDR3. Trimming stripped 1 base from V and 1 base from J, with 10 bases between. The CDR3 bases are TGTGCCAGCAGCCAAGGGGCAGGGCCCCAAGAGACCCAGTACTTC. It yields the protein CASSQGAGPQETQYF.

CDR3 protein: CASSLSGLHRGNTEAFF. DNA for the CDR3: TGTGCCAGCAGTTTATCTGGCCTCCACAGGGGCAACACTGAAGCTTTCTTT. The V gene is TRBV27, the J gene TRBJ1-1, with TRBD1 matching over 7 bases. This CDR3 is 17 amino acids long. Germline V gene data show CDR1 as MNHEY and CDR2 as SMNVEV (reference sequence). Unmatched junction bases numbered 9, after V lost 0 bases and J lost 2 bases.

This clone appeared a few times. The rearrangement links TRBV2 to TRBJ2-1; perhaps TRBD2 as D (6 bases). V was cut by 11 bases and J by 5 bases, with 10 bases left in between. The CDR3 length is 11 residues. The germline V gene encodes CDR1 SNHLY and CDR2 FYNNEI. This chain's CDR3 is CAGGMHNEQFF. The DNA of the CDR3 is TGTGCCGGCGGGATGCACAATGAGCAGTTCTTC.

This sequence joins TRBV6-2 or TRBV6-3 and TRBJ1-4; D is undetermined. CDR3 size: 12 residues. With 1 base removed from V and 8 bases from J, the gap between germline ends came to 5 bases. Germline CDR1 is MNHEY and CDR2 is SVGEGT. The CDR3 loop is CASSYYREKLFF. The CDR3 DNA reads as TGTGCCAGCAGTTACTACAGAGAAAAACTGTTTTTT.

This clone occurred once. V and J are TRBV5-5 and TRBJ1-1; tentative D call: TRBD1 (5 bases). The V gene lost 0 bases and the J gene lost 6 bases, with 15 bases spanning the gap. The CDR3 has 15 residues. In germline, CDR1 is SGHKS, CDR2 YYEKEE (reference sequence). CDR3 residues: CASSLASRGGPEAFF. The CDR3 coding sequence is TGTGCCAGCAGCTTGGCCTCAAGGGGAGGCCCTGAAGCTTTCTTT.

CDR3 sequence reads: CAWSGYAGDYGYTF. The CDR3 nucleotides read TGTGCCTGGAGCGGGTACGCCGGAGACTATGGCTACACCTTC. J is TRBJ1-2 and V is TRBV30; D unclear. The CDR3 has 14 amino acids. The V gene lost 3 bases and the J gene lost 3 bases, with 14 bases spanning the gap. Germline assignment: CDR1 GTSNPN and CDR2 SVGIG (reference sequence). Together with reference TRBV30 and TRBJ1-2, the CDR3 gives the full variable domain: SQTIHQWPATLVQPVGSPLSLECTVEGTSNPNLYWYRQAAGRGLQLLFYSVGIGQISSEVPQNLSASRPQDRQFILSSKKLLLSDSGFYLCAWSGYAGDYGYTFGSGTRLTVV.

The gene calls are TRBV27 and TRBJ1-2, with D hard to call. V lost 1 base and J 7 bases, leaving 10 bases between the germline ends. In germline, CDR1 is MNHEY, CDR2 SMNVEV (reference sequence). This CDR3 comprises 13 residues. In DNA, the CDR3 is TGTGCCAGCAGTTTATTACGGGGTGGTGGCTACACCTTC. Translation gives CASSLLRGGGYTF.

V gene TRBV7-3 combines with J gene TRBJ1-2; 8 positions agree with TRBD1. J gave up 8 bases and V 5 bases, and 7 bases lay outside the gene matches. Germline V gene lookup returns CDR1 SGHTA and CDR2 FQGTGA. The CDR3 length is 13 residues. CDR3 sequence reads: CASSPQTGEGYTF. The CDR3 bases are TGTGCCAGCAGCCCCCAGACAGGGGAGGGCTACACCTTC.

The V gene is TRBV6-5, the J gene TRBJ1-5; D gene unclear. Germline CDR1 and CDR2: MNHEY and SVGAGI. The CDR3 contains 14 residues. V dropped 6 bases and J dropped 6 bases, with 15 bases sitting between them. The CDR3 spells CASSERSPSQPQHF. The CDR3 DNA sequence: TGTGCCAGCAGCGAGAGGAGTCCGTCTCAGCCCCAGCATTTT.

This rearrangement joins TRBV27 to TRBJ2-3; D uncertain. The CDR3 runs 13 residues. Germline CDR1 reads MNHEY; CDR2 reads SMNVEV (reference sequence). Trimming stripped 3 bases from V and 1 base from J, with 5 bases between. CDR3 coding DNA: TGTGCCAGCAGTTTTTTAGGCACAGATACGCAGTATTTT. Translated: CASSFLGTDTQYF.

The V call is TRBV27, the J call TRBJ2-7; 9 bases are a match to TRBD1. The junction had 5 bases not matched to a gene; V was cut back by 3 bases and J by 5 bases. CDR1 is MNHEY, CDR2 SMNVEV, per germline (reference sequence). The CDR3 consists of 14 residues. CDR3 residues: CASSFRDRVDEQYF. The CDR3 nucleotides read TGTGCCAGCAGTTTCCGGGACAGGGTCGACGAGCAGTACTTC.

V is TRBV4-2 and J is TRBJ1-2, with 9 positions matching TRBD1. CDR1 and CDR2 (germline): LGHNA, YNFKEQ. The CDR3 totals 22 residues. With V trimmed by 1 base and J by 4 bases, 25 bases remained unmatched. The CDR3 reads CASSQVPFFPGQGEGGSYGYTF. The DNA for the CDR3 is TGTGCCAGCAGCCAAGTCCCCTTCTTCCCGGGACAGGGAGAGGGAGGTTCCTATGGCTACACCTTC.

CDR3 protein: CASSQSESNYNEQFF. The CDR3 DNA is TGTGCCAGCAGCCAAAGCGAGAGCAACTACAATGAGCAGTTCTTC. J is TRBJ2-1 and V is TRBV3-1 (or the pseudogene TRBV3-2); D unresolved. The germline CDR1 and CDR2 sequences are LGHDT and YNNKEL (reference sequence). The CDR3 spans 15 residues. The V gene lost 2 bases and the J gene lost 3 bases, with 11 bases spanning the gap.

The table lists this clone with a count of one. This chain links TRBV19 with TRBJ1-6; tentatively, D is TRBD1 (6 bases). The CDR3 spans 14 residues. V lost 5 bases to trimming and J lost 9 bases, with 14 bases between them. Germline CDR1 LNHDA, CDR2 SQIVND (reference sequence). The CDR3 DNA is TGTGCCAGTAGTTCAACAGGGATAGGTTCACCCCTCCACTTT. As protein: CASSSTGIGSPLHF.

V gene TRBV7-2 combines with J gene TRBJ2-2; D might be TRBD2 (6 bases). Trimming cost V 5 bases and J 5 bases, with 15 bases left between them. Looked up from germline, CDR1 is SGHTA and CDR2 is FQGNSA. CDR3 size: 15 residues. The CDR3 sequence: CASSPGLLMTGELFF. CDR3 nucleotides: TGTGCCAGCAGCCCGGGACTGCTCATGACCGGGGAGCTGTTTTTT.

The V gene is TRBV7-9, the J gene TRBJ2-1; D possibly corresponds to TRBD1 (5 bases). Between the trimmed V and J ends, which lost 7 bases and 2 bases, there was a span of 12 bases. The CDR3 has 14 amino acids. Germline lookup yields CDR1 SEHNR and CDR2 FQNEAQ (reference sequence). Here the CDR3 reads CASMGLVAYNEQFF. The CDR3 region has the DNA TGTGCCAGCATGGGGCTAGTCGCCTACAATGAGCAGTTCTTC.

The chain is built from TRBV7-9 and TRBJ1-5; D might be TRBD1 (6 bases). CDR3 size: 14 residues. Trimming took 1 base from V and 2 from J, leaving 6 bases between them. CDR1 and CDR2 (germline): SEHNR, FQNEAQ (reference sequence). CDR3 bases: TGTGCCAGCAGCTTAGGACAGGGCAATCAGCCCCAGCATTTT. Its protein product is CASSLGQGNQPQHF.

This clone was observed once. The DNA for the CDR3 is TGTGCCAGCAGCCTGAGGGGGTCCTACAATGAGCAGTTCTTC. It yields the protein CASSLRGSYNEQFF. V usage is TRBV3-1 (or the pseudogene TRBV3-2) and J usage is TRBJ2-1; tentative D call: TRBD1 (6 bases). This CDR3 is 14 amino acids long. Per germline, CDR1 LGHDT and CDR2 YNNKEL (reference sequence). V lost 4 bases, J lost 1 base, and 8 bases lay in between.

The rearrangement links TRBV5-4 to TRBJ2-1, with unresolved D. CDR1 and CDR2 (germline): SGHNT, YYREEE (reference sequence). V dropped 5 bases and J dropped 7 bases, with 13 bases sitting between them. The CDR3 covers 13 residues. CDR3 sequence (DNA): TGTGCCAGCAGTTTCAGTCATTGGAATGAGCAGTTCTTC. Protein product: CASSFSHWNEQFF.

The chain has TRBV4-2 and TRBJ2-7; 7 bases fit TRBD1. The germline gives CDR1 LGHNA, CDR2 YNFKEQ. The CDR3 is 15 residues long. J gave up 5 bases and V 1 base, and 8 bases lay outside the gene matches. The CDR3 nucleotides are TGTGCCAGCAGCCAAGCTGAAAGGGGGCATAACGAGCAGTACTTC. Encoded protein: CASSQAERGHNEQYF.

The rearrangement links TRBV29-1 to TRBJ2-1; maybe TRBD2 (6 bases). Germline V gives CDR1 SQVTM, CDR2 ANQGSEA. V was pared by 8 bases and J by 7 bases, with 21 bases between. The CDR3 spans 14 residues. CDR3 sequence (DNA): TGCAGCCTTCGAGGGGACTTGCTGAAAAATGAGCAGTTCTTC. Amino acids: CSLRGDLLKNEQFF.

The genes are TRBV19 and TRBJ2-3; TRBD2 aligns across 7 bases. The J segment lost 2 bases and the V segment lost 3 bases, leaving 5 bases of the junction unmatched. The CDR3 runs to 15 residues. CDR1 and CDR2 (germline): LNHDA, SQIVND (reference sequence). CDR3 DNA: TGTGCCAGTAGTATGATGGGACTAAACACAGATACGCAGTATTTT. It yields the protein CASSMMGLNTDTQYF. The full variable domain, in which reference TRBV19 and TRBJ2-3 provide the parts outside the CDR3, is DGGITQSPKYLFRKEGQNVTLSCEQNLNHDAMYWYRQDPGQGLRLIYYSQIVNDFQKGDIAEGYSVSREKKESFPLTVTSAQKNPTAFYLCASSMMGLNTDTQYFGPGTRLTVL.